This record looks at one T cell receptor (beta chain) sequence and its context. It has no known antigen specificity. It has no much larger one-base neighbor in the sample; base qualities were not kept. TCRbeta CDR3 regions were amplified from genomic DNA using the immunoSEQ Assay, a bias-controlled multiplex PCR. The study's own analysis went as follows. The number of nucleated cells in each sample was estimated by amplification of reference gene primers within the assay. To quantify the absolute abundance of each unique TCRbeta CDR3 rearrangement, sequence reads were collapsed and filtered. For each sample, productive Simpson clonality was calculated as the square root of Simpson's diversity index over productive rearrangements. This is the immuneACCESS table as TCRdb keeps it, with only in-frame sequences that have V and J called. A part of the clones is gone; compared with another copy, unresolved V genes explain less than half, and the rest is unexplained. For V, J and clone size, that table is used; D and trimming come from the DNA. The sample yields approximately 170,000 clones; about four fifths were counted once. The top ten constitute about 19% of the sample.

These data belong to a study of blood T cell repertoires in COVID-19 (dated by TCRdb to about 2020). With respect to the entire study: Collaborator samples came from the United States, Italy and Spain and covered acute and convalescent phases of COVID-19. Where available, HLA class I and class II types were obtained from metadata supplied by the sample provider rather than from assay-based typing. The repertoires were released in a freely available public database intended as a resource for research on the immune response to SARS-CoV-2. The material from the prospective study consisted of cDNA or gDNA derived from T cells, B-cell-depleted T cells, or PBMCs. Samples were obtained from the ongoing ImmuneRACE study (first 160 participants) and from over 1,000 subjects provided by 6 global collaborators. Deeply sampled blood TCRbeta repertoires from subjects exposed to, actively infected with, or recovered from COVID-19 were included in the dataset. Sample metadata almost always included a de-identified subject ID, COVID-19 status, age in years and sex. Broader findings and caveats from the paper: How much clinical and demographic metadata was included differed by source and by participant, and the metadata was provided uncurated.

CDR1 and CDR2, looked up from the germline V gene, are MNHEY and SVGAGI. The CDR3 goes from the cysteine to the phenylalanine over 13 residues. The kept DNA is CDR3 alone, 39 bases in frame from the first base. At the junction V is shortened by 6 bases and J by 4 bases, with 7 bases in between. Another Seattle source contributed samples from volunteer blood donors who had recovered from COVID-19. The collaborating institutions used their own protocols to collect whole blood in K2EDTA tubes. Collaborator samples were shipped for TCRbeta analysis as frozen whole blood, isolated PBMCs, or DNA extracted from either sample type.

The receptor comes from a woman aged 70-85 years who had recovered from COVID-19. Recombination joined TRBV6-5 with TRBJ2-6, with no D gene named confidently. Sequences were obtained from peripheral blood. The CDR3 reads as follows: CASSISGANVLTF. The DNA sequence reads TGTGCCAGCAGCATTTCCGGGGCCAACGTCCTGACTTTC.